A selection of T cell receptor beta chains follows, all from one sample in a study of blood T cell repertoires in COVID-19. Produced via immunoSEQ multiplex PCR; TCRdb's table is partial and in-frame only. The sample carries 390,000 or so clones, roughly four fifths recorded once. The source material was PBMCs or T cells enriched from blood (not recorded which). Every receptor here comes from a woman aged 50 to 60 who had recovered from COVID-19. Both conserved end residues are part of each CDR3. The D gene is left open where the match is weak. Size values are once, few and many counts, or a class for expanded clones, and some rows have none.

clone size	D gene	J gene	CDR3 length	V gene	CDR3 protein	CDR3 DNA
NA	NA	TRBJ2-5	15	TRBV27	CASRPYTGYRETQYF	TGTGCCAGCAGGCCCTATACAGGGTACCGAGAGACCCAGTACTTC
NA	NA	TRBJ2-7	15	TRBV19	CASSKKDLSPYEQYF	TGTGCCAGTAGTAAGAAAGACCTTAGCCCCTACGAGCAGTACTTC
NA	NA	TRBJ2-1	12	TRBV2	CASRSGYNEQFF	TGTGCCAGCAGGTCAGGCTACAATGAGCAGTTCTTC
NA	TRBD1	TRBJ2-5	17	TRBV4-1	CASSQGAQVGGAETQYF	TGCGCCAGCAGCCAAGGGGCCCAAGTAGGGGGCGCAGAGACCCAGTACTTC
NA	TRBD1	TRBJ2-7	15	TRBV9	CASSVGTGGAYEQYF	TGTGCCAGCAGCGTAGGGACAGGGGGGGCCTACGAGCAGTACTTC
NA	NA	TRBJ2-1	16	TRBV9	CASSPLGLAIYNEQFF	TGTGCCAGCAGCCCCCTCGGGCTAGCGATTTACAATGAGCAGTTCTTC
NA	NA	TRBJ2-3	11	TRBV10-3	CATVRGDTQYF	TGTGCCACGGTCAGGGGAGATACGCAGTATTTT
NA	NA	TRBJ2-3	15	TRBV11-3	CASSSLSGYTDTQYF	TGTGCCAGCAGCTCGCTTAGCGGTTACACAGATACGCAGTATTTT
NA	TRBD1	TRBJ1-1	13	TRBV2	CASIWGRGTEAFF	TGTGCCAGCATCTGGGGCAGGGGGACTGAAGCTTTCTTT
NA	TRBD2	TRBJ2-5	15	TRBV10-3	CAIGNLASGQETQYF	TGTGCCATCGGGAATCTGGCTAGCGGCCAAGAGACCCAGTACTTC
NA	NA	TRBJ2-7	14	TRBV5-1	CASSAGPSSILGDF	TGCGCCAGCAGCGCTGGGCCCTCCTCAATTCTGGGAGACTTC
NA	NA	TRBJ2-1	15	TRBV11-2	CASSLLRGSYNEQFF	TGTGCCAGCAGCTTATTACGGGGGAGCTACAATGAGCAGTTCTTC
few	NA	TRBJ1-4	13	TRBV2	CASKGRGGEKLFF	TGTGCCAGCAAGGGAAGGGGAGGGGAAAAACTGTTTTTT
NA	NA	TRBJ2-1	18	TRBV7-9	CASSDYSPRDKLYNEQFF	TGTGCCAGCAGCGACTACAGCCCCCGGGACAAACTTTACAATGAGCAGTTCTTC
NA	NA	TRBJ1-1	14	TRBV18	CASSYTGMNTEAFF	TGTGCCAGCTCTTATACAGGGATGAACACTGAAGCTTTCTTT
once	NA	TRBJ1-2	11	TRBV20-1	CSARAQESYTF	TGCAGTGCTAGAGCACAGGAGAGCTACACCTTC
NA	TRBD2	TRBJ2-1	12	TRBV5-4	CASSREGNEQFF	TGTGCCAGCAGCCGGGAGGGCAATGAGCAGTTCTTC
NA	TRBD1	TRBJ2-7	13	TRBV12-3/TRBV12-4	CASRGTVSYEQYF	TGTGCCAGCAGAGGGACAGTCTCCTACGAGCAGTACTTC
NA	NA	TRBJ1-4	13	TRBV5-6	CASRDSNNEKLFF	TGTGCCAGCAGGGACAGTAATAATGAAAAACTGTTTTTT
NA	NA	TRBJ1-2	13	TRBV27	CASSLNINYGYTF	TGTGCCAGCAGTTTAAACATTAACTATGGCTACACCTTC
NA	NA	TRBJ1-6	13	TRBV27	CASSTLRGSPLHF	TGTGCCAGCAGTACCCTCCGGGGGTCACCCCTCCACTTT
NA	NA	TRBJ2-4	15	TRBV5-6	CASSGEGGRRSIQYF	TGTGCCAGCAGCGGCGAGGGGGGGCGCCGGAGCATTCAGTACTTC
NA	TRBD2	TRBJ2-1	16	TRBV10-3	CAISESGLAAYNEQFF	TGTGCCATCAGTGAGTCGGGACTAGCGGCATACAATGAGCAGTTCTTC
NA	NA	TRBJ2-5	15	TRBV5-1	CASSPDGRSLETQYF	TGCGCCAGCAGCCCGGATGGGAGATCTTTGGAGACCCAGTACTTC
few	NA	TRBJ1-2	14	TRBV7-8	CASSYAPGLRGYTF	TGTGCCAGCAGCTATGCGCCGGGACTTCGAGGCTACACCTTC
NA	NA	TRBJ1-1	16	TRBV9	CASSPQGGGLGTEAFF	TGTGCCAGCAGCCCTCAAGGGGGGGGGCTCGGGACTGAAGCTTTCTTT
NA	NA	TRBJ2-3	15	TRBV5-1	CASSDRGGASDTQYF	TGCGCCAGCAGCGACCGAGGGGGGGCGTCGGATACGCAGTATTTT
NA	NA	TRBJ1-3	14	TRBV7-2	CASSTRLPGNTIYF	TGTGCCAGCAGCACTCGCCTACCTGGAAACACCATATATTTT
NA	NA	TRBJ1-2	15	TRBV30	CAWSVDLASNYGYTF	TGTGCCTGGAGTGTAGATCTAGCGTCTAACTATGGCTACACCTTC
NA	NA	TRBJ1-1	14	TRBV11-3	CASSFSQKNTEAFF	TGTGCCAGCAGCTTTTCCCAGAAGAACACTGAAGCTTTCTTT
NA	TRBD2	TRBJ2-7	15	TRBV7-9	CASSFGGGLAGEQYF	TGTGCCAGCAGCTTTGGGGGCGGACTAGCGGGGGAGCAGTACTTC
NA	TRBD2	TRBJ2-2	18	TRBV7-3	CASSSSPNGLAGTGELFF	TGTGCCAGCAGCTCCTCCCCGAACGGACTAGCGGGTACCGGGGAGCTGTTTTTT
NA	TRBD2	TRBJ2-5	15	TRBV2	CASTGRGGAQETQYF	TGTGCCAGCACTGGCCGGGGGGGAGCCCAAGAGACCCAGTACTTC